Below, 5 T cell receptor beta chains from the same sample are listed, as sequenced in a study of T cells in Graves' hyperthyroidism and ophthalmopathy. Amplified TCR beta CDR3 regions derived from RNA transcripts. HTBI primers were the set used in a first-round RT-PCR of the TCR CDR3. TCRdb analysed the multiplex PCR reads with MiXCR anew, one entry per CDR3 protein. The data hold a few hundred thousand distinct CDR3 sequences, with 15% to 20% observed a single time. The sequencing input was blood. These receptors all stem from a man aged 45-60 years with Graves' ophthalmopathy.

This clonotype was seen at least ten times. J is TRBJ1-1 and V is TRBV6-1; no clear D gene. The CDR3 runs to 13 residues. Trimming took 6 bases from V and 3 from J, leaving 11 bases between them. Germline CDR1 and CDR2: MNHNS and SASEGT. The CDR3 DNA reads as TGTGCCAGCAGCCGCTTATTTTACACTGAAGCTTTCTTT. Its translation is CASSRLFYTEAFF.

This clonotype has more than one count but fewer than ten. The rearrangement joins TRBV10-3 to TRBJ1-1; TRBD1 matches at 11 bases. Germline CDR1 is ENHRY and CDR2 is SYGVKD. The CDR3 is 17 amino acids. V was clipped by 6 bases and J by 5 bases; unmatched bases: 14. CDR3: CAIRGTGGFPRRTEAFF. The CDR3 DNA is TGTGCCATCAGGGGGACAGGGGGTTTCCCTAGACGGACTGAAGCTTTCTTT.

Comment on this clonotype: Compared with germline, one end of the junction differs, possibly owing to a read error. This chain uses TRBV19 with TRBJ2-2, with TRBD1 matching 8 bases. The CDR3 is 17 amino acids. Germline V lookup: CDR1 LNHDA, CDR2 SQIVND (reference sequence). DNA for the CDR3: TGTGCCAGCTCACCACGCCCGACAGGGGCGAACAACGGGGAGCTGTTTTTT. This encodes CASSPRPTGANNGELFF.

This clonotype appeared many times. The genes are TRBV2 and TRBJ2-1; D unclear. The germline V and J ends were trimmed by 5 bases and 8 bases, with 13 bases remaining between them. This CDR3 has 13 amino acids. Germline V lookup: CDR1 SNHLY, CDR2 FYNNEI. The DNA of the CDR3 is TGTGCCAGCAGTTGGCTACAAAGGCATGAGCAGTTCTTC. Translated: CASSWLQRHEQFF.

About this clonotype itself: This may stem from a read error, because a much larger clone lies one nucleotide away. J is TRBJ2-1 and V is TRBV5-1, with D possibly matching TRBD2 (5 bases). V was cut by 0 bases and J by 8 bases, with 12 bases left in between. The CDR3 spans 14 residues. Germline-derived CDR1 and CDR2 are SGHRS and YFSETQ. CDR3 protein: CASSLEVGEDEQFF. Here the CDR3 DNA reads TGCGCCAGCAGCTTGGAGGTGGGAGAGGATGAGCAGTTCTTC.